This T cell receptor beta chain originates from a study of post-analysis software for immune sequencing data (dated by TCRdb to between 2014 and 2017). For the study in its entirety: Disease courses on record covered relapsing-remitting, secondary progressive and progressive-relapsing multiple sclerosis, though some patients had no subtype annotation. The patient repertoires were set against around ten previously published healthy control repertoires from donors whose ages ranged from roughly 6 to 25 years. A subset of samples was prepared in parallel using single-end sample barcoding, then pooled and co-amplified after Illumina adapter ligation.

Library preparation employed PCR. Sequencing instrument: Illumina HiSeq 2500. Unique molecular identifiers were incorporated into TCR beta cDNA libraries to reduce PCR and sequencing biases. Approximately 500,000 cDNA molecules were obtained for every 1 to 10 million input T cells, so each molecule roughly corresponded to one T cell. The same protocol used for the earlier healthy control dataset was applied to prepare and sequence the patient libraries. Within a given batch, samples were prepared together, multiplexed and sequenced on the same HiSeq lane. The original methods were these. Raw barcoded reads were processed with MIGEC, and single-read molecular identifier groups were discarded before consensus assembly and CDR3 extraction. Clonotype tables were post-analysed with VDJtools, and diversity was normalized by down-sampling all datasets to the smallest sample size. To correct batch-related cross-sample contamination, repertoire overlap clustering matched CDR3 amino acid sequences but not nucleotide sequences. The public reads were quality trimmed at Q25 with fastp and then assembled into clones with MiXCR by TCRdb, keeping productive beta chains. Here each entry gathers all rows of one CDR3 protein and keeps the most common genes and DNA. The V and J calls and clone size come from TCRdb's table, not from the authors' own analysis. For this sample there are about 430,000 distinct CDR3 sequences; 39% appear just once. The ten largest clonotypes hold around 8% of the sample.

Beyond this particular receptor, the publication reports: Strong co-clustering of samples prepared in the same batch was shown by direct clustering with F measure, prompting a batch-effect correction. Compared with controls, multiple sclerosis patients had significantly lower normalized Chao1 diversity, a finding suggesting substantial peripheral T-cell clonal expansion. The multiple sclerosis patient group was slightly younger than the control group. Patients showed significantly higher frequencies than controls for a handful of TRBV segments, among them TRBV5-6, TRBV5-1 and TRBV20-1.

To demonstrate the VDJtools post-analysis software, TCR beta repertoires were profiled from the peripheral blood of some 12 young patients with multiple sclerosis. The multiple sclerosis patients were children and adolescents ranging in age from roughly 6 to 16 years. In regard to this clonotype: The antigen this receptor binds is unknown. No much larger clone is present one base from it, and per-base qualities are unavailable.

V loses 5 bases of germline sequence and J loses 0 bases, and the interval between the two ends is 5 bases. The CDR3, from cysteine to phenylalanine, totals 12 residues. The entry retains the CDR3 DNA only, 36 bases that are in frame from base 1. The germline V gene yields SGHRS for CDR1 and YFSETQ for CDR2. Sequences were obtained from blood. The receptor was derived from a girl aged 2 to 9 with multiple sclerosis. This chain is built from TRBV5-1 and TRBJ1-2; no D gene call is confident. The DNA sequence follows: TGCGCCAGCAGGGGGTCTAACTATGGCTACACCTTC. Its protein is CASRGSNYGYTF.